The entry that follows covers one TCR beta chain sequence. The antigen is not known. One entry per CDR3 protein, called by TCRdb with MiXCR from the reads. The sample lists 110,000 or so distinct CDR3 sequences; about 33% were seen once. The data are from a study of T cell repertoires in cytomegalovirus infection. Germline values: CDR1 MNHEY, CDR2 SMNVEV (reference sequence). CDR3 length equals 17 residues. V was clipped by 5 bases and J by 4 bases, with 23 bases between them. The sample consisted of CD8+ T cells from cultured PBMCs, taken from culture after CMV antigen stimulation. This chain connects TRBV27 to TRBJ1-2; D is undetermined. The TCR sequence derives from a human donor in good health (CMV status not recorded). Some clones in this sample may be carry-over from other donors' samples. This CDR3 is CASSTLGQVRLGYGYTF. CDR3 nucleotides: TGTGCCAGCAGTACCTTAGGGCAGGTCAGGTTGGGCTATGGCTACACCTTC.